Only a few counts were recorded for the clone carrying this T cell receptor beta chain. The CDR3 spans 19 residues. V was cut by 5 bases and J by 2 bases, with 27 bases left in between. Germline CDR1 and CDR2: SGHVS and FQNEAQ. This specimen belongs to a study of T-cell memory formation after mild COVID-19. Sample barcodes and UMIs were carried by the TCR alpha and TCR beta cDNA libraries that 5'RACE generated with constant-segment primers. Via MiXCR, TCRdb re-called the 5' RACE reads, giving one row per CDR3 protein. The sample has roughly 500,000 distinct CDR3 sequences, 20% seen once; the top ten hold around 12%.

The TCR was taken from an adult woman who had mild COVID-19 (a few samples of this study predate the infection). Cell type and time point are not known. The sample comprised PBMCs or a T cell subset sorted from them (not recorded which). The chain uses TRBV7-8 and TRBJ1-2; TRBD1 might be the D (5 bases). CDR3 DNA sequence: TGTGCCAGCAGCCCTTTTGGCCCGGGACTGTTGACCGTGAACTATGGCTACACCTTC. Translation gives CASSPFGPGLLTVNYGYTF.